One and the same sample provided the 24 T cell receptor beta chains below, sequenced in a study of blood T cell repertoires in COVID-19 (dated by TCRdb to about 2020). Libraries were made using the immunoSEQ multiplex PCR assay. Held by TCRdb, this immuneACCESS table contains in-frame sequences only and omits some clones. Under half of the omission traces to an unresolved V gene where checked; the cause of the rest is unknown. The sample table shows about 260,000 clones, and about 89% are seen once. Clones ranked in the top ten supply approximately 1.5% of the sample. Sequencing used peripheral blood. All receptors derive from a woman between 35 and 50 years old who had recovered from COVID-19.

The chain has TRBV3-1 (or the pseudogene TRBV3-2) and TRBJ1-2, with D possibly being TRBD1 (5 bases). The CDR3 sequence is 14 residues long. The germline V gene encodes CDR1 LGHDT and CDR2 YNNKEL (reference sequence). The germline V and J ends were trimmed by 1 base and 8 bases, with 14 bases remaining between them. The chain's CDR3 is CASSQGIAHRGYTF. DNA of the CDR3: TGTGCCAGCAGCCAAGGGATAGCACACAGGGGCTACACCTTC.

The chain links TRBV7-3 to TRBJ2-5; a weak D match, TRBD1 (5 bases). Per germline, CDR1 SGHTA and CDR2 FQGTGA. This CDR3 spans 15 amino acids. V gave up 2 bases and J gave up 4 bases, with 14 bases separating them. The chain's CDR3 is CASSLGSSGSETQYF. The CDR3 DNA sequence: TGTGCCAGCAGCTTAGGGTCTTCAGGGTCAGAGACCCAGTACTTC.

The rearrangement links TRBV9 to TRBJ2-7; 7 bases match TRBD2. CDR1 is SGDLS and CDR2 is YYNGEE in the germline V gene. CDR3 size: 13 residues. V dropped 3 bases and J dropped 7; count of bases not matched to a gene: 7. CDR3 loop: CASSARVGGEQYF. CDR3 nucleotides: TGTGCCAGCAGCGCCCGGGTGGGAGGGGAGCAGTACTTC.

The chain joins TRBV9 to TRBJ2-2, with D possibly TRBD2 on 5 matching bases. CDR3 length: 15 amino acids. The ends were cut back, 0 bases at V and 4 bases at J, with 10 bases in the middle. Per germline, CDR1 SGDLS and CDR2 YYNGEE. CDR3 amino acids: CASSVGRAGTGELFF. DNA for the CDR3: TGTGCCAGCAGCGTAGGACGGGCGGGCACCGGGGAGCTGTTTTTT.

The chain combines TRBV11-3 with TRBJ1-1, with a tentative D call TRBD1 (5 bases). The CDR3 consists of 14 residues. The V end lost 5 bases, the J end lost 2 bases, and 12 bases lay between the germline ends. Germline V gives CDR1 SGHNT, CDR2 YENEEA. Written as DNA, the CDR3 is TGTGCCAGCAGCGGACGACAGCCCAACACTGAAGCTTTCTTT. Translating gives CASSGRQPNTEAFF.

This clone was seen only once. The genes are TRBV29-1 and TRBJ2-1; D possibly corresponds to TRBD2 (6 bases). The CDR3 loop spans 13 amino acids. Germline V gene sequence: CDR1 SQVTM, CDR2 ANQGSEA. CDR3 sequence (DNA): TGCATCGTGAACGGGAGAGCCTACAATGAGCAGTTCTTC. It yields the protein CIVNGRAYNEQFF.

The chain couples TRBV7-8 to TRBJ2-5; TRBD2 matches at 9 bases. CDR1 and CDR2 (germline): SGHVS, FQNEAQ. The CDR3 contains 14 residues. Unmatched junction bases numbered 10, after V lost 5 bases and J lost 9 bases. The chain's CDR3 is CASSPSRAGGSQYF. The CDR3 nucleotides are TGTGCCAGCAGCCCCTCGAGGGCGGGGGGGTCCCAGTACTTC. The complete variable domain, with remaining parts taken from reference TRBV7-8 and TRBJ2-5, reads GAGVSQSPRYKVAKRGQDVALRCDPISGHVSLFWYQQALGQGPEFLTYFQNEAQLDKSGLPSDRFFAERPEGSVSTLKIQRTQQEDSAVYLCASSPSRAGGSQYFGPGTRLLVL.

This clone appeared a single time. This chain uses TRBV2 with TRBJ2-7; no clear D. CDR1 SNHLY and CDR2 FYNNEI come from the germline V gene. Deletions cut 0 bases from V and 3 bases from J, with 12 bases between. This CDR3 spans 15 amino acids. The CDR3: CASSEALLRSYEQYF. The CDR3 bases are TGTGCCAGCAGTGAAGCGCTTCTGAGGAGCTACGAGCAGTACTTC. Using reference TRBV2 and TRBJ2-7 for the parts outside the CDR3, the full variable domain is EPEVTQTPSHQVTQMGQEVILRCVPISNHLYFYWYRQILGQKVEFLVSFYNNEISEKSEIFDDQFSVERPDGSNFTLKIRSTKLEDSAMYFCASSEALLRSYEQYFGPGTRLTVT.

The rearrangement joins TRBV4-1 to TRBJ1-4; D gene uncertain. There are 16 residues in the CDR3. With 0 bases removed from V and 10 bases from J, the gap between germline ends came to 18 bases. Germline assignment: CDR1 MGHRA and CDR2 YSYEKL. The chain's CDR3 is CASSQDAGSGYGKLFF. The CDR3 nucleotides are TGCGCCAGCAGCCAAGATGCAGGCAGCGGTTATGGAAAACTGTTTTTT.

The chain has TRBV10-3 and TRBJ2-3; D unclear. The CDR3 runs to 13 residues. The germline V gene has CDR1 ENHRY and CDR2 SYGVKD. Deletions cut 4 bases from V and 6 bases from J, with 11 bases between. This chain's CDR3 is CAISAPGRDTQYF. CDR3 nucleotides: TGTGCCATCAGTGCCCCAGGCCGGGATACGCAGTATTTT.

The rearrangement links TRBV6-1 to TRBJ1-2; D possibly corresponds to TRBD1 (5 bases). V lost 3 bases, J lost 8 bases, and 19 bases lay in between. Germline V lookup: CDR1 MNHNS, CDR2 SASEGT. The CDR3 sequence is 15 residues long. In nucleotides, the CDR3 is TGTGCCAGCAGTGATATAAATCCGACAGTCCGGGGCTACACCTTC. This encodes CASSDINPTVRGYTF.

The J gene is TRBJ2-1, the V gene TRBV2, with 10 bases identical to TRBD2. CDR3 size: 15 residues. After removal of 4 bases from V and 2 bases from J, the junction contained 2 bases not matched to a gene. From germline, CDR1 is SNHLY and CDR2 FYNNEI. CDR3 sequence: CASSGLAGAYNEQFF. The CDR3 nucleotides are TGTGCCAGCAGTGGGCTAGCGGGGGCCTACAATGAGCAGTTCTTC.

The gene calls are TRBV5-1 and TRBJ1-1; weak D call: TRBD1 (5 bases). Germline assignment: CDR1 SGHRS and CDR2 YFSETQ. The CDR3 loop spans 17 amino acids. The V end lost 4 bases, the J end lost 0 bases, and 19 bases lay between the germline ends. The CDR3 sequence is CASSPLLGVKVNTEAFF. CDR3 DNA: TGCGCCAGCAGCCCCCTTTTAGGGGTAAAAGTGAACACTGAAGCTTTCTTT.

This clone has a handful of counts. CDR3 coding DNA: TGCGCCAGCAGTGATACGGGGGTTGGCACTGAAGCTTTCTTT. It is translated as CASSDTGVGTEAFF. V usage is TRBV10-1 and J usage is TRBJ1-1, with D possibly being TRBD1 (5 bases). The germline V and J ends were trimmed by 3 bases and 4 bases, with 12 bases remaining between them. Germline lookup yields CDR1 WNHNN and CDR2 SYGVQD (reference sequence). The CDR3 contains 14 residues.

CDR3 coding DNA: TGTGCCAGAAGCCCACCCGGTGGCACTGAAGCTTTCTTT. It translates to CARSPPGGTEAFF. The chain joins TRBV5-3 to TRBJ1-1; D unresolved. TRBV5-3 is assigned to the ORF class and has an uncertain function. V lost 4 bases and J 4 bases, leaving 11 bases between the germline ends. This CDR3 is 13 amino acids long.

This clone was counted once. The chain has TRBV7-8 and TRBJ1-2; D remains ambiguous. The CDR3 is 14 residues long. Trimming cost V 5 bases and J 0 bases, with 10 bases left between them. The germline V gene has CDR1 SGHVS and CDR2 FQNEAQ. The DNA of the CDR3 is TGTGCCAGCAGCCCCCAAACAGCTAACTATGGCTACACCTTC. Translated, it gives CASSPQTANYGYTF.

The chain carries TRBV7-8 and TRBJ1-5; D remains ambiguous. The V and J ends lost 5 bases and 4 bases respectively, with 6 bases between them. Looked up from germline, CDR1 is SGHVS and CDR2 is FQNEAQ. The length of the CDR3 is 12 residues. CDR3 sequence (DNA): TGTGCCAGCAGCCTAATAAATCAGCCCCAGCATTTT. It specifies CASSLINQPQHF.

V gene TRBV2 combines with J gene TRBJ2-7, with D tentatively TRBD1 (5 bases). Germline CDR1 is SNHLY and CDR2 is FYNNEI. CDR3 length: 13 residues. Trimming stripped 6 bases from V and 0 bases from J, with 9 bases between. The DNA for the CDR3 is TGTGCCAGCAGAGAGACAGCCTCCTACGAGCAGTACTTC. Translation gives CASRETASYEQYF.

J is TRBJ1-2 and V is TRBV30; D is uncertain. The CDR3 is 13 amino acids. Trimming left V 8 bases short and J 5 bases short, with 18 bases between. Looked up from germline, CDR1 is GTSNPN and CDR2 is SVGIG (reference sequence). In DNA, the CDR3 is TGTGCCCGGGCCCCCGCGTATCCTTATGGCTACACCTTC. Translating gives CARAPAYPYGYTF. The variable domain in full, with the rest retrieved from reference TRBV30 and TRBJ1-2, is SQTIHQWPATLVQPVGSPLSLECTVEGTSNPNLYWYRQAAGRGLQLLFYSVGIGQISSEVPQNLSASRPQDRQFILSSKKLLLSDSGFYLCARAPAYPYGYTFGSGTRLTVV.

V gene TRBV19 combines with J gene TRBJ1-5, with D hard to call. With 5 bases removed from V and 2 bases from J, the gap between germline ends came to 10 bases. The CDR3 spans 14 residues. Germline values: CDR1 LNHDA, CDR2 SQIVND (reference sequence). The CDR3 spells CASSPGFGNQPQHF. The DNA of the CDR3 is TGTGCCAGTAGTCCGGGGTTCGGCAATCAGCCCCAGCATTTT. The complete variable domain, with remaining parts taken from reference TRBV19 and TRBJ1-5, reads DGGITQSPKYLFRKEGQNVTLSCEQNLNHDAMYWYRQDPGQGLRLIYYSQIVNDFQKGDIAEGYSVSREKKESFPLTVTSAQKNPTAFYLCASSPGFGNQPQHFGDGTRLSIL.

The chain links TRBV24-1 to TRBJ2-7, with D possibly being TRBD1 (5 bases). The CDR3 runs to 17 residues. Germline V gene sequence: CDR1 KGHDR, CDR2 SFDVKD. V lost 4 bases to trimming and J lost 0 bases, with 18 bases between them. The CDR3 here is CATSDPLGQGISYEQYF. The CDR3 DNA reads as TGTGCCACCAGTGACCCCCTCGGGCAGGGAATCTCCTACGAGCAGTACTTC.

The chain joins TRBV5-1 to TRBJ1-1; perhaps TRBD1 as D (6 bases). This CDR3 spans 11 amino acids. Between the trimmed V and J ends, which lost 6 bases and 7 bases, there was a span of 10 bases. CDR1 SGHRS and CDR2 YFSETQ come from the germline V gene. The CDR3 here is CASIGQREAFF. The CDR3, as DNA: TGCGCCAGCATCGGACAGCGTGAAGCTTTCTTT.

This sequence joins TRBV11-2 and TRBJ1-2; the D gene is possibly TRBD1 (6 bases). Germline CDR1 reads SGHAT; CDR2 reads FQNNGV. V gave up 0 bases and J gave up 4 bases, with 9 bases separating them. CDR3 length equals 14 residues. The CDR3 loop is CASSLDQGGYGYTF. In DNA, the CDR3 is TGTGCCAGCAGCTTAGATCAAGGGGGCTATGGCTACACCTTC.

The chain combines TRBV6-2 or TRBV6-3 with TRBJ1-1; unclear D gene. CDR3 length equals 14 residues. Germline CDR1 MNHEY, CDR2 SVGEGT. The germline V and J ends were trimmed by 2 bases and 0 bases, with 7 bases remaining between them. This CDR3 reads CASSYLRLNTEAFF. CDR3 nucleotides: TGTGCCAGCAGTTACCTCAGGCTGAACACTGAAGCTTTCTTT.